One sample yielded the 13 T cell receptor beta chains listed below, sequenced in a study of cytomegalovirus exposure and HLA in healthy donors. Primers for the PCR totalled 60 Vbeta and 13 Jbeta. Clones were sequenced by immunoSEQ multiplex PCR, and TCRdb holds only the in-frame ones, with some missing. The sample shows about 99,000 clones, around four fifths of them seen only once. Input material: PBMCs. Receptors were obtained from a woman between 40 and 50 years old in good health and CMV-seronegative.

This chain connects TRBV11-2 to TRBJ2-3; 8 nucleotides agree with TRBD1. The CDR3 has 14 residues. J lost 4 bases, V lost 3 bases, and 3 bases had no gene match. Germline V gene lookup returns CDR1 SGHAT and CDR2 FQNNGV. CDR3 sequence reads: CASSFRQGPDTQYF. The CDR3 coding sequence is TGTGCCAGCAGCTTCAGACAGGGGCCAGATACGCAGTATTTT. The full variable domain, its missing parts supplied by reference TRBV11-2 and TRBJ2-3, is EAGVAQSPRYKIIEKRQSVAFWCNPISGHATLYWYQQILGQGPKLLIQFQNNGVVDDSQLPKDRFSAERLKGVDSTLKIQPAKLEDSAVYLCASSFRQGPDTQYFGPGTRLTVL.

As concerns this clone: Distinct nucleotide sequences in the sample also encode this CDR3. The J gene is TRBJ1-1, the V gene TRBV14, with D unresolved. Germline V gene data show CDR1 as SGHDN and CDR2 as FVKESK. Trimming pared 1 base from V and 10 bases from J, leaving 16 bases between. The CDR3 covers 14 residues. CDR3 DNA sequence: TGTGCCAGCAGCCAAGTTCCAGCGGGGAGGGTAGCTTTCTTT. Encoded protein: CASSQVPAGRVAFF.

This clone was detected only a few times. This chain connects TRBV9 to TRBJ2-3; D uncertain. Trimming took off 0 bases at V and 2 bases at J, with 10 bases between the two ends. The CDR3 is made up of 15 amino acids. Looked up from germline, CDR1 is SGDLS and CDR2 is YYNGEE. In DNA, the CDR3 is TGTGCCAGCAGCGTAGTCGGTGCTACCACAGATACGCAGTATTTT. This gives the protein CASSVVGATTDTQYF.

The chain is built from TRBV4-1 and TRBJ1-1; 10 positions match TRBD1. V lost 4 bases and J lost 10; bases outside the gene matches: 6. The CDR3 loop spans 13 amino acids. Germline lookup yields CDR1 MGHRA and CDR2 YSYEKL. DNA of the CDR3: TGCGCCAGCAGCCCGACAGGGGGCTTTCGAGCTTTCTTT. Encoded protein: CASSPTGGFRAFF.

J is TRBJ2-2 and V is TRBV27, with 8 bases identical to TRBD1. Losses at the gene ends were 5 bases for V and 1 base for J; bases not matched to a gene: 3. The CDR3 consists of 15 residues. Looked up from germline, CDR1 is MNHEY and CDR2 is SMNVEV (reference sequence). The DNA of the CDR3 is TGTGCCAGCAGTCCCGGACAGGGGAACACCGGGGAGCTGTTTTTT. Protein: CASSPGQGNTGELFF.

The chain employs TRBV28 and TRBJ2-2; D possibly corresponds to TRBD1 (7 bases). Germline V gene sequence: CDR1 MDHEN, CDR2 SYDVKM. V lost 8 bases, J lost 3 bases, and 10 bases lay in between. The CDR3 is 13 amino acids. CDR3 bases: TGTGCCAGCTCAGGGGGGTACACCGGGGAGCTGTTTTTT. It codes for CASSGGYTGELFF.

The chain employs TRBV7-2 and TRBJ2-2; D might be TRBD2 (5 bases). There are 14 residues in the CDR3. With 3 bases removed from V and 5 bases from J, the gap between germline ends came to 10 bases. CDR1 and CDR2 (germline): SGHTA, FQGNSA. CDR3 loop: CASSFSRGTGELFF. CDR3 in DNA: TGTGCCAGCAGCTTTAGTCGGGGTACCGGGGAGCTGTTTTTT.

In DNA form, the CDR3 reads TGTGCCAGCAGCGTAGGCGGGAGGGTCCCCGGGGAGCTGTTTTTT. Translation gives CASSVGGRVPGELFF. The chain has TRBV9 and TRBJ2-2, with 9 bases that match TRBD2. Looked up from germline, CDR1 is SGDLS and CDR2 is YYNGEE. The CDR3 runs to 15 residues. V trimming: 0 bases; J trimming: 6 bases; junction bases outside the gene matches: 3.

V and J are TRBV18 and TRBJ1-1; D gene ambiguous. The V gene's germline CDR1 is KGHSH and CDR2 LQKENI. This CDR3 is built from 14 residues. V was pared by 1 base and J by 1 base, with 7 bases between. CDR3 amino acids: CASSPRSRNTEAFF. CDR3 nucleotide sequence: TGTGCCAGCTCACCACGGTCCAGGAACACTGAAGCTTTCTTT.

The chain couples TRBV5-1 to TRBJ1-2; unclear D gene. The ends were cut back, 2 bases at V and 8 bases at J, with 13 bases in the middle. The CDR3 consists of 13 residues. Germline assignment: CDR1 SGHRS and CDR2 YFSETQ. In DNA form, the CDR3 reads TGCGCCAGCAGCTTCTCCACAAGTCTCGGCTACACCTTC. This translates into CASSFSTSLGYTF. Full variable domain (missing parts from reference TRBV5-1 and TRBJ1-2): KAGVTQTPRYLIKTRGQQVTLSCSPISGHRSVSWYQQTPGQGLQFLFEYFSETQRNKGNFPGRFSGRQFSNSRSEMNVSTLELGDSALYLCASSFSTSLGYTFGSGTRLTVV.

The rearrangement joins TRBV5-4 to TRBJ2-3; 11 bases are a match to TRBD2. The germline V gene encodes CDR1 SGHNT and CDR2 YYREEE (reference sequence). V gave up 4 bases and J gave up 0 bases; unmatched junction bases: 1. The CDR3 has 15 residues. The CDR3 protein is CASSPSGRSTDTQYF. The CDR3 DNA is TGTGCCAGCAGCCCTAGCGGGAGGAGCACAGATACGCAGTATTTT.

The chain couples TRBV15 to TRBJ2-3; D not resolved. Trimming cost V 3 bases and J 3 bases, with 16 bases left between them. Germline V lookup: CDR1 LNHNV, CDR2 YYDKDF (reference sequence). There are 16 residues in the CDR3. This CDR3 is CATSSDYGLGTDTQYF. The CDR3 region has the DNA TGTGCCACCAGCAGTGATTATGGCCTAGGAACAGATACGCAGTATTTT.

This clone occurred a few times. The J gene is TRBJ1-2, the V gene TRBV27; perhaps TRBD1 as D (6 bases). Trimming stripped 5 bases from V and 4 bases from J, with 17 bases between. CDR3 length equals 15 residues. Germline-derived CDR1 and CDR2 are MNHEY and SMNVEV (reference sequence). CDR3 DNA: TGTGCCAGCAGTCCCGGGGTGGGGGCCGGCTATGGCTACACCTTC. It is translated as CASSPGVGAGYGYTF.